Listed here is a single TCR beta chain. Its antigen is not known. These data are taken from a study of cytomegalovirus exposure and HLA in healthy donors. Findings and caveats of the study: When the data were analyzed later, several of the most significant clusters appeared to be linked to common viral pathogens. Fewer N-insertions than the roughly 670-donor mean were reportedly shown by an Asian-associated ancestry cluster in a later analysis. A link between a missense DCLRE1C variant and TCR beta V- and J-gene trimming emerged from a later analysis.

Vbeta (60) and Jbeta (13) primers were used in the PCR. Only in-frame clones appear in the TCRdb table, and some are missing; sequencing was by immunoSEQ multiplex PCR. Of under 200,000 clones listed, 70% to 80% are singletons. The J segment lost 6 bases and the V segment lost 1 base, leaving 6 bases of the junction unmatched. The CDR3 is made up of 14 amino acids. Germline V CDR1 and CDR2: SGHRS, YFSETQ. The source of this sequence is a male donor in good health and CMV-seropositive. Sequencing used PBMCs. The chain uses TRBV5-1 and TRBJ1-2; 7 nucleotides match TRBD1. Here the CDR3 DNA reads TGCGCCAGCAGCTTGATGCAGGGGGTGGATGGCTACACCTTC. Translation: CASSLMQGVDGYTF.